The subject of this entry is one T cell receptor (beta chain). This sample is part of a study of OX40 agonist ivuxolimab in advanced cancers. Study summary: Dose-escalation patients suffered from hepatocellular carcinoma, melanoma, renal cell or head and neck cancer.

Some clones are missing from TCRdb's copy, which holds only in-frame ones; the method was immunoSEQ multiplex PCR. The sample yields approximately 86,000 clones, around 83% seen once. The TCR was taken from an adult with an advanced solid tumor such as melanoma, head and neck, liver or kidney cancer. Sequenced here: CD4+ or CD8+ T cells sorted from blood, sampled in a trial of the OX40 agonist ivuxolimab.

The CDR3 DNA is TGTGCCAGCAGCTTGAAGGGAGGCACAGATACGCAGTATTTT. Protein: CASSLKGGTDTQYF. The gene calls are TRBV7-9 and TRBJ2-3, with D perhaps TRBD2 (5 bases). V lost 3 bases, J lost 1 base, and 8 bases lay in between. There are 14 residues in the CDR3. Germline assignment: CDR1 SEHNR and CDR2 FQNEAQ (reference sequence).